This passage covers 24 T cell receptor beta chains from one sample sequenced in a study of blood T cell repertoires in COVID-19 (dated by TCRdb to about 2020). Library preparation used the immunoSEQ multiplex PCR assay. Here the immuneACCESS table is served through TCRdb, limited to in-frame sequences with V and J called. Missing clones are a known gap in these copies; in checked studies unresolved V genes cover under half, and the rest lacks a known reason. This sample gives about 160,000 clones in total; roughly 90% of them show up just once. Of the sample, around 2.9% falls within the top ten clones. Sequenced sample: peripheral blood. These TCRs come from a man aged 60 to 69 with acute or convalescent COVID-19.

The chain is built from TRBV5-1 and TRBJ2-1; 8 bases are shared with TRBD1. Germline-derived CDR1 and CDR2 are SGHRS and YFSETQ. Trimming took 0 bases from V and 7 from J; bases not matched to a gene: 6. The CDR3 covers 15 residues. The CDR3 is CASSLGDRGGNEQFF. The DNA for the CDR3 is TGCGCCAGCAGCTTGGGAGACAGGGGCGGGAATGAGCAGTTCTTC.

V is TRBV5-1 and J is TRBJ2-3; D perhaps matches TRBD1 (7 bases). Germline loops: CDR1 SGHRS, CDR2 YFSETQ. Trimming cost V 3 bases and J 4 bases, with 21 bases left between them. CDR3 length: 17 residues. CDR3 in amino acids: CASSSMPQGGGADTQYF. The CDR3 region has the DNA TGCGCCAGCAGCTCCATGCCTCAGGGGGGCGGTGCAGATACGCAGTATTTT.

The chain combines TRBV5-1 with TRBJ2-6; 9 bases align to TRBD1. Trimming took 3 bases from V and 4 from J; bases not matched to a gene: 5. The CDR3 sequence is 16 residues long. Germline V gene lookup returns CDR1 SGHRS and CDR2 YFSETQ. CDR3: CASSSGQGSGANVLTF. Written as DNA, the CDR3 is TGCGCCAGCAGCTCGGGACAGGGCTCCGGGGCCAACGTCCTGACTTTC.

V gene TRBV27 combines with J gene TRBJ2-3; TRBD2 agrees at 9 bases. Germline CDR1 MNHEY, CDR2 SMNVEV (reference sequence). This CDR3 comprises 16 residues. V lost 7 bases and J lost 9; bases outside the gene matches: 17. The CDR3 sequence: CASTPLAGHIPGTQYF. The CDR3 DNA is TGTGCCAGCACCCCCCTAGCGGGACACATCCCAGGAACGCAGTATTTT.

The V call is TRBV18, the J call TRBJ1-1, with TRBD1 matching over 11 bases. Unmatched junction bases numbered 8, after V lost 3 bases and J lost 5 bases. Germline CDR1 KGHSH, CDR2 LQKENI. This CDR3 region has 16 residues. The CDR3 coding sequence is TGTGCCAGCTCACCCACTACCGGGACAGGGGGTACTGAAGCTTTCTTT. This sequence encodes CASSPTTGTGGTEAFF. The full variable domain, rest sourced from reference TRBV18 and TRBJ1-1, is NAGVMQNPRHLVRRRGQEARLRCSPMKGHSHVYWYRQLPEEGLKFMVYLQKENIIDESGMPKERFSAEFPKEGPSILRIQQVVRGDSAAYFCASSPTTGTGGTEAFFGQGTRLTVV.

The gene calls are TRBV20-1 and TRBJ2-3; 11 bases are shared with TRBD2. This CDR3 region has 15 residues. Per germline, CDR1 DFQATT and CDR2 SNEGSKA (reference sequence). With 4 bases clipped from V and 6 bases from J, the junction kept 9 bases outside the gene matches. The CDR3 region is CSAIERVAGGDTQYF. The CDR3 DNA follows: TGCAGTGCTATTGAGCGTGTAGCGGGGGGGGATACGCAGTATTTT.

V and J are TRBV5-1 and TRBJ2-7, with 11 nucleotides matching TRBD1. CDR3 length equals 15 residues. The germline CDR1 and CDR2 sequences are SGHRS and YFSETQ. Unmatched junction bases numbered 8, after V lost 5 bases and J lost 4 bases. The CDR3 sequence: CASRLGTGGMYEQYF. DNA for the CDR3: TGCGCCAGCAGGCTTGGGACAGGGGGGATGTACGAGCAGTACTTC.

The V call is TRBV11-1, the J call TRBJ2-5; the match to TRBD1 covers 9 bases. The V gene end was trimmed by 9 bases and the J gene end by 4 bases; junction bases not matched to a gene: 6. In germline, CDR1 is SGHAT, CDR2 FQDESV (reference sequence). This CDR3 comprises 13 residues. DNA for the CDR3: TGTGCCAGTAACAGGGGGCGAGGAGAGACCCAGTACTTC. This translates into CASNRGRGETQYF.

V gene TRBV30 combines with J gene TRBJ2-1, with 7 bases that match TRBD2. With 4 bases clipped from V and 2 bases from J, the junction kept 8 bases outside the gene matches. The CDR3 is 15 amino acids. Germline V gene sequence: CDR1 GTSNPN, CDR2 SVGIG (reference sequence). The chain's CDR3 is CAWTGGRGTYNEQFF. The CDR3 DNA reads TGTGCCTGGACGGGTGGGAGGGGAACCTACAATGAGCAGTTCTTC.

This CDR3 reads CASSPNSDEQFF. CDR3 nucleotide sequence: TGCGCCAGCAGCCCAAATAGCGATGAGCAGTTCTTC. The chain couples TRBV5-1 to TRBJ2-1; D may be TRBD2 (5 bases). Germline CDR1 is SGHRS and CDR2 is YFSETQ. Trimming took off 4 bases at V and 8 bases at J, with 10 bases between the two ends. The CDR3 contains 12 residues.

This CDR3 is CASALWRTRGTALEAFF. In DNA, the CDR3 is TGTGCTAGTGCCCTGTGGAGGACGAGGGGGACAGCCCTTGAAGCTTTCTTT. The chain has TRBV12-5 and TRBJ1-1, with 7 bases aligning to TRBD1. The CDR3 is 17 amino acids. Trimming took 7 bases from V and 7 from J; bases not matched to a gene: 21. CDR1 and CDR2 (germline): LGHNT, FRNRAP. The variable domain in full, with the rest retrieved from reference TRBV12-5 and TRBJ1-1, is DARVTQTPRHKVTEMGQEVTMRCQPILGHNTVFWYRQTMMQGLELLAYFRNRAPLDDSGMPKDRFSAEMPDATLATLKIQPSEPRDSAVYFCASALWRTRGTALEAFFGQGTRLTVV.

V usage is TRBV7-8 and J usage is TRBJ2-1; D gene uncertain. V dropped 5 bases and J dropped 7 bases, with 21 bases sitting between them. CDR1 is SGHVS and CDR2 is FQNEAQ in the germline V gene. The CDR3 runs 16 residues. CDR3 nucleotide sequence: TGTGCCAGCAGCCCCCGAAGTCTAGGCGGAAGGAATGAGCAGTTCTTC. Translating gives CASSPRSLGGRNEQFF.

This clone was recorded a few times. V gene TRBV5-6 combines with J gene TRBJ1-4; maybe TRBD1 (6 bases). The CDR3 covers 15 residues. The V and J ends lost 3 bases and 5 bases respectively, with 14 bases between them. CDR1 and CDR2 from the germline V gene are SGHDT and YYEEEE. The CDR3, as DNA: TGTGCCAGCAGCTCGTCAGGGGAAGGAAATGAAAAACTGTTTTTT. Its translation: CASSSSGEGNEKLFF.

CDR3 coding DNA: TGTGCCACTTTGGCTGGGAACACTGAAGCTTTCTTT. Residues: CATLAGNTEAFF. V is TRBV19 and J is TRBJ1-1; D gene unclear. The CDR3 length is 12 residues. Trimming cost V 10 bases and J 1 base, with 10 bases left between them. Germline V gene sequence: CDR1 LNHDA, CDR2 SQIVND (reference sequence).

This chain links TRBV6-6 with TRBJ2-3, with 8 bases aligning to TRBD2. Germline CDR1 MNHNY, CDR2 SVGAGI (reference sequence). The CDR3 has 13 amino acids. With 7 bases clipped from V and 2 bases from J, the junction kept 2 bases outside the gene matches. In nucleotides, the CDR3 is TGTGCCAGCATAGCGGGGTACACAGATACGCAGTATTTT. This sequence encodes CASIAGYTDTQYF.

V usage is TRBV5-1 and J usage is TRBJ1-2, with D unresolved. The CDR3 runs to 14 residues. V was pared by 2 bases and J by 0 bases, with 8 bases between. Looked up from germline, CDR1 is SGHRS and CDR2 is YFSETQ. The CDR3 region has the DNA TGCGCCAGCAGCTTAGATAGTTCTAACTATGGCTACACCTTC. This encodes CASSLDSSNYGYTF.

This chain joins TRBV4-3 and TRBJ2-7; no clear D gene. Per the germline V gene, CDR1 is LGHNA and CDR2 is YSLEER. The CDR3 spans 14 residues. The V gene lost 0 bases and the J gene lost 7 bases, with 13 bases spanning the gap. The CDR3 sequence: CASSQEGRLLEQYF. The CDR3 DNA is TGCGCCAGCAGCCAAGAAGGCAGACTTTTGGAGCAGTACTTC.

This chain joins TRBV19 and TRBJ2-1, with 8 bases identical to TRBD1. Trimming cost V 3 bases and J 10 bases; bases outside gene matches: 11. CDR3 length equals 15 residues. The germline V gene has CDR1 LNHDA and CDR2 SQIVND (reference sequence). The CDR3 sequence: CASSINFLGDREQFF. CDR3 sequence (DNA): TGTGCCAGTAGTATTAATTTTCTCGGGGACAGGGAGCAGTTCTTC.

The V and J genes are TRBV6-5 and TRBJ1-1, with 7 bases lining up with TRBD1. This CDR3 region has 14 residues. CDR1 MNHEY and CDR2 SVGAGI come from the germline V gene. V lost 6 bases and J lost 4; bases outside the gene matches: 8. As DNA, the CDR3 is TGTGCCAGCAGCCTCGACAGGGTGAGCACTGAAGCTTTCTTT. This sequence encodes CASSLDRVSTEAFF.

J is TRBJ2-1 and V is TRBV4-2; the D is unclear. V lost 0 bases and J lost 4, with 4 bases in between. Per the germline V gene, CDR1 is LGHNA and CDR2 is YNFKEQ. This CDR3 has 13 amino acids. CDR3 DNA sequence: TGTGCCAGCAGCCAAGAGCGGTACAATGAGCAGTTCTTC. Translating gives CASSQERYNEQFF.

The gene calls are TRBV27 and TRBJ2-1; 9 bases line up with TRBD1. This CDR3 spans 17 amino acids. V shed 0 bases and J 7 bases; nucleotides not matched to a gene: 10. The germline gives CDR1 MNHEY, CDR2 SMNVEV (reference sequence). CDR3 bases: TGTGCCAGCAGTTTATCGCCTCCGGGACAGGGCAAAAATGAGCAGTTCTTC. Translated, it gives CASSLSPPGQGKNEQFF.

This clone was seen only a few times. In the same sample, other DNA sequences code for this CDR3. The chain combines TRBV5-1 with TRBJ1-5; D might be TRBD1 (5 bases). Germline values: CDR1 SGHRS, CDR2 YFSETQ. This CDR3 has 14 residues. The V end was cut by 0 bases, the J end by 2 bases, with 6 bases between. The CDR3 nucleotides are TGCGCCAGCAGCTTGGGGGGGGGCAATCAGCCCCAGCATTTT. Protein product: CASSLGGGNQPQHF.

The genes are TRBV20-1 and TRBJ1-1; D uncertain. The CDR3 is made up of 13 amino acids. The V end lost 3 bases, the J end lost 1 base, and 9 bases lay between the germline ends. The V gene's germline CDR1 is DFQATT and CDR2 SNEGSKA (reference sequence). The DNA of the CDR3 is TGCAGTGCTAGTAGGCGGCGGAACACTGAAGCTTTCTTT. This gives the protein CSASRRRNTEAFF.

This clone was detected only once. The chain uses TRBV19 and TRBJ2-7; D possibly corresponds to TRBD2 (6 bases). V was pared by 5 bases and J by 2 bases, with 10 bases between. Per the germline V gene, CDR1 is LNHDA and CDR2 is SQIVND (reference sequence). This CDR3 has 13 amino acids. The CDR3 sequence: CASSETGAYEQYF. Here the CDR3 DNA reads TGTGCCAGTAGTGAGACGGGGGCCTACGAGCAGTACTTC. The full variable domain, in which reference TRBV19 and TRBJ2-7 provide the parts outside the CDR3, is DGGITQSPKYLFRKEGQNVTLSCEQNLNHDAMYWYRQDPGQGLRLIYYSQIVNDFQKGDIAEGYSVSREKKESFPLTVTSAQKNPTAFYLCASSETGAYEQYFGPGTRLTVT.